Listed below are T cell receptor beta chains from one sample, sequenced in a study of molecular identifiers for immune sequencing clone quantification. TCRdb re-called the PCR reads with MiXCR, one entry per CDR3 protein. Among roughly 100,000 distinct CDR3 sequences listed, 30% to 35% were seen once. Sequencing used naive CD8+ T cells from blood, with Jurkat cell RNA spiked in. The receptors originated from a human donor in good health. Some libraries in this study had Jurkat cell RNA spiked in. The CDR3 runs from the conserved cysteine through the conserved F or W. The D gene is left open where the match is weak. Only part of the rows carry a size: once, few, many, or a class if the clone is expanded.

clone_size: .; v_call: TRBV5-6; j_call: TRBJ2-1; d_call: .; cdr3_aa: CASSPGLGTYNEQFF; cdr3_nt: TGTGCCAGCAGCCCGGGACTGGGCACCTACAATGAGCAGTTCTTC
clone_size: .; v_call: TRBV20-1; j_call: TRBJ1-1; d_call: .; cdr3_aa: CSARGRATEAIF; cdr3_nt: TGCAGTGCTAGAGGCAGGGCCACTGAAGCTATCTTT
clone_size: many; v_call: TRBV6-2/TRBV6-3; j_call: TRBJ1-1; d_call: .; cdr3_aa: CASMGRGTEAFF; cdr3_nt: TGTGCCAGCATGGGGAGAGGTACTGAAGCTTTCTTT
clone_size: few; v_call: TRBV11-2; j_call: TRBJ2-2; d_call: .; cdr3_aa: CASSPVGGLKSGELFF; cdr3_nt: TGTGCCAGCAGCCCCGTAGGGGGTTTGAAGTCCGGGGAGCTGTTTTTT
clone_size: once; v_call: TRBV6-5; j_call: TRBJ1-5; d_call: .; cdr3_aa: CASSYGVGNQPQQF; cdr3_nt: TGTGCCAGCAGTTACGGGGTAGGCAATCAGCCCCAGCAATTT
clone_size: many; v_call: TRBV2; j_call: TRBJ2-1; d_call: .; cdr3_aa: CASSEEPSSYNEQFF; cdr3_nt: TGTGCCAGCAGTGAAGAACCTAGCTCCTACAATGAGCAGTTCTTC
clone_size: .; v_call: TRBV12-3/TRBV12-4; j_call: TRBJ1-2; d_call: .; cdr3_aa: CASSLARAGYTF; cdr3_nt: TGTGCCAGCAGTTTAGCCAGGGCCGGCTACACCTTC
clone_size: .; v_call: TRBV20-1; j_call: TRBJ2-2; d_call: .; cdr3_aa: CSARVPQGRELFF; cdr3_nt: TGCAGTGCTAGAGTACCACAGGGAAGGGAGCTGTTTTTT
clone_size: .; v_call: TRBV7-8; j_call: TRBJ2-2; d_call: .; cdr3_aa: CASSVRPTEELFF; cdr3_nt: TGTGCCAGCAGCGTTCGACCCACCGAGGAGCTGTTTTTT
clone_size: many; v_call: TRBV25-1; j_call: TRBJ2-1; d_call: TRBD2; cdr3_aa: CASSEYERPGRRYNEQFF; cdr3_nt: TGTGCCAGCAGTGAATATGAGAGACCCGGGAGGCGCTACAATGAGCAGTTCTTC